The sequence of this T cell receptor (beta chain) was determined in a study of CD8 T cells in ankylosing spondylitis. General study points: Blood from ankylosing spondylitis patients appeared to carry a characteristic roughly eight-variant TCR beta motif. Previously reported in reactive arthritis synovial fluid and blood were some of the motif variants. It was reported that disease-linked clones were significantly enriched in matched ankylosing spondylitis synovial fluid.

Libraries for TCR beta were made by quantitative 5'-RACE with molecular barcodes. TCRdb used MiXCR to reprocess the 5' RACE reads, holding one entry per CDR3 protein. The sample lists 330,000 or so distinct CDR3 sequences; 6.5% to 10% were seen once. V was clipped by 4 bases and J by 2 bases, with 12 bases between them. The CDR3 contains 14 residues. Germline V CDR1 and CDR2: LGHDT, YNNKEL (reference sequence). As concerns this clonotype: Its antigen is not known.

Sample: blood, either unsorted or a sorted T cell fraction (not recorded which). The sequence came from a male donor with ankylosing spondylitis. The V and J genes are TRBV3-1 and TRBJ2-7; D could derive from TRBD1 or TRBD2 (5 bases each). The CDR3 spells CASSLGTVTYEQYF. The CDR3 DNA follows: TGTGCCAGCAGCCTGGGGACGGTTACCTACGAGCAGTACTTC.